These 4 T cell receptor beta chains share one sample of origin, sequenced in a study of blood T cell repertoires in COVID-19. Generated by immunoSEQ multiplex PCR, the TCRdb table keeps only in-frame clones and is missing some. Here the sample spans under 60,000 clones, roughly nine tenths being singletons. The sample comprised peripheral blood. These receptors were collected from a human donor in a cohort sampled during active COVID-19.

This chain links TRBV27 with TRBJ1-1, with D possibly matching TRBD1 (5 bases). CDR1 and CDR2 from the germline V gene are MNHEY and SMNVEV (reference sequence). Trimming stripped 3 bases from V and 5 bases from J, with 13 bases between. The CDR3 extends over 14 amino acids. The CDR3 nucleotides read TGTGCCAGCAGTTTGGGCAGGGTAGGGACTGAAGCTTTCTTT. It yields the protein CASSLGRVGTEAFF.

The CDR3 DNA reads TGTGCCAGCAGCTCCCTCGGGCTAGCGGGAGATACGCAGTATTTT. Translating gives CASSSLGLAGDTQYF. The gene calls are TRBV7-9 and TRBJ2-3; 8 bases line up with TRBD2. Germline CDR1 reads SEHNR; CDR2 reads FQNEAQ (reference sequence). V lost 4 bases, J lost 5 bases, and 8 bases stayed unmatched. CDR3 size: 15 residues.

This chain joins TRBV19 and TRBJ1-1; D unresolved. The germline V and J ends were trimmed by 2 bases and 0 bases, with 7 bases remaining between them. Germline CDR1 reads LNHDA; CDR2 reads SQIVND (reference sequence). There are 14 residues in the CDR3. CDR3: CASSITRMNTEAFF. CDR3 DNA sequence: TGTGCCAGTAGTATAACTAGGATGAACACTGAAGCTTTCTTT.

The CDR3 protein is CASSLGTGMNTEAFF. The CDR3 DNA reads TGTGCCAGCTCACTAGGGACAGGAATGAACACTGAAGCTTTCTTT. This sequence joins TRBV18 and TRBJ1-1; 8 bases are shared with TRBD1. V gave up 4 bases and J gave up 0 bases; unmatched junction bases: 4. The CDR3 sequence is 15 residues long. The V gene's germline CDR1 is KGHSH and CDR2 LQKENI.